The 21 T cell receptor beta chains below all came from one sample that was sequenced in a study of cytomegalovirus exposure and HLA in healthy donors. The PCR employed 60 Vbeta primers together with 13 Jbeta primers. This table comes from immunoSEQ multiplex PCR, and its TCRdb copy is limited to in-frame clones, with some not included. Here the sample spans roughly 200,000 clones, over 75% being singletons. Material: PBMCs. These TCRs come from a woman aged 50 to 60 in good health and CMV-seronegative.

This clone turned up a few times. In DNA, the CDR3 is TGCGCCAGCAGCTTTGGCATAGCACAAGAGACCCAGTACTTC. Protein sequence: CASSFGIAQETQYF. The J gene is TRBJ2-5, the V gene TRBV5-1; D is unclear. Germline V gene lookup returns CDR1 SGHRS and CDR2 YFSETQ. CDR3 length: 14 residues. Trimming stripped 2 bases from V and 2 bases from J, with 10 bases between.

Note on this clone: An end of the junction does not agree with germline; a read error may underlie this. V is TRBV4-1 and J is TRBJ2-7, with a tentative D call TRBD2 (6 bases). CDR1 and CDR2 from the germline V gene are MGHRA and YSYEKL. The CDR3 covers 16 residues. CDR3 nucleotides: TGCGCCGGCAGCTCCCGACCGACCGGGACTCTATACGAGCAGTACTTC. Translating it yields CAGSSRPTGTLYEQYF.

The V call is TRBV5-4, the J call TRBJ2-1, with 8 bases identical to TRBD1. With 0 bases clipped from V and 4 bases from J, the junction kept 3 bases outside the gene matches. In germline, CDR1 is SGHNT, CDR2 YYREEE (reference sequence). The CDR3 spans 15 residues. CDR3 nucleotides: TGTGCCAGCAGCTTGGGGACAGGGCAATACAATGAGCAGTTCTTC. Its translation: CASSLGTGQYNEQFF. The entire variable domain, with the rest obtained from reference TRBV5-4 and TRBJ2-1, is as follows: ETGVTQSPTHLIKTRGQQVTLRCSSQSGHNTVSWYQQALGQGPQFIFQYYREEENGRGNFPPRFSGLQFPNYSSELNVNALELDDSALYLCASSLGTGQYNEQFFGPGTRLTVL.

The gene calls are TRBV28 and TRBJ2-7; 10 nucleotides agree with TRBD1. CDR1 is MDHEN and CDR2 is SYDVKM in the germline V gene. The CDR3 spans 15 residues. Trimming cost V 7 bases and J 3 bases; bases outside gene matches: 9. The CDR3 DNA sequence: TGTGCCAGCATCAAAAACAGGGACAGGGGCTACGAGCAGTACTTC. Translation gives CASIKNRDRGYEQYF. The full variable domain, its missing parts supplied by reference TRBV28 and TRBJ2-7, is DVKVTQSSRYLVKRTGEKVFLECVQDMDHENMFWYRQDPGLGLRLIYFSYDVKMKEKGDIPEGYSVSREKKERFSLILESASTNQTSMYLCASIKNRDRGYEQYFGPGTRLTVT.

The chain combines TRBV19 with TRBJ1-4; TRBD1 is a possible D gene (5 bases). Per germline, CDR1 LNHDA and CDR2 SQIVND (reference sequence). This CDR3 comprises 18 residues. V was shortened by 5 bases and J by 7 bases, with 26 bases between the two germline ends. The CDR3 DNA is TGTGCCAGTAGTTCTCCTCGGACGGGGGAACACTACGGTGAAAAACTGTTTTTT. This codes for CASSSPRTGEHYGEKLFF.

This chain joins TRBV5-1 and TRBJ2-5; TRBD2 is a possible D gene (7 bases). The germline gives CDR1 SGHRS, CDR2 YFSETQ. CDR3 length equals 18 residues. V was pared by 6 bases and J by 0 bases, with 24 bases between. The CDR3 is CASTLSGGSYSYQETQYF. In DNA form, the CDR3 reads TGCGCCAGCACCCTTTCGGGGGGCTCCTATTCGTACCAAGAGACCCAGTACTTC. Using reference TRBV5-1 and TRBJ2-5 for the parts outside the CDR3, the full variable domain is KAGVTQTPRYLIKTRGQQVTLSCSPISGHRSVSWYQQTPGQGLQFLFEYFSETQRNKGNFPGRFSGRQFSNSRSEMNVSTLELGDSALYLCASTLSGGSYSYQETQYFGPGTRLLVL.

This clone was detected a few times. The chain couples TRBV4-1 to TRBJ2-2; perhaps TRBD1 as D (7 bases). CDR3 size: 15 residues. Trimming left V 0 bases short and J 7 bases short, with 12 bases between. Per the germline V gene, CDR1 is MGHRA and CDR2 is YSYEKL. CDR3 in amino acids: CASSQDRGVGGELFF. CDR3 DNA sequence: TGCGCCAGCAGCCAAGACAGGGGGGTTGGCGGGGAGCTGTTTTTT.

DNA for the CDR3: TGTGCCAGCAGTTACTCTACACGTCAGCCCCAGCATTTT. This translates into CASSYSTRQPQHF. The rearrangement links TRBV6-5 to TRBJ1-5; D unresolved. This CDR3 is built from 13 residues. CDR1 and CDR2 (germline): MNHEY, SVGAGI. The ends were cut back, 0 bases at V and 6 bases at J, with 6 bases in the middle.

The chain couples TRBV5-1 to TRBJ2-7; D may be TRBD2 (5 bases). Germline loops: CDR1 SGHRS, CDR2 YFSETQ. V was trimmed by 0 bases and J by 2 bases, leaving 15 bases between them. The CDR3 runs to 16 residues. The DNA of the CDR3 is TGCGCCAGCAGCTTGGCCCGGGGTCAGTTTACCTACGAGCAGTACTTC. Translation: CASSLARGQFTYEQYF.

V gene TRBV29-1 combines with J gene TRBJ1-2; 7 bases are shared with TRBD1. Germline CDR1 is SQVTM and CDR2 is ANQGSEA. This CDR3 is 13 amino acids long. Losses at the gene ends were 7 bases for V and 1 base for J; bases not matched to a gene: 6. CDR3 amino acids: CSASRDSNYGYTF. CDR3 nucleotide sequence: TGCAGCGCTAGCCGGGACAGTAACTATGGCTACACCTTC.

This sequence joins TRBV7-6 and TRBJ2-5, with 9 bases lining up with TRBD2. Germline CDR1 is SGHVS and CDR2 is FNYEAQ. V gave up 5 bases and J gave up 10 bases; unmatched junction bases: 14. CDR3 length: 15 residues. The CDR3 DNA follows: TGTGCCAGCAGCCCTCCTCGACTAGCGGTATACTACCAGTACTTC. Its translation is CASSPPRLAVYYQYF.

The chain employs TRBV29-1 and TRBJ2-5, with 11 bases matching TRBD2. The CDR3 runs to 13 residues. With 7 bases clipped from V and 5 bases from J, the junction kept 6 bases outside the gene matches. CDR1 SQVTM and CDR2 ANQGSEA come from the germline V gene. This CDR3 is CSARASGGETQYF. Here the CDR3 DNA reads TGCAGCGCCAGGGCTAGCGGGGGGGAGACCCAGTACTTC.

The chain uses TRBV5-1 and TRBJ2-1; TRBD1 aligns across 9 bases. The V gene end was trimmed by 3 bases and the J gene end by 7 bases; junction bases not matched to a gene: 8. The V gene's germline CDR1 is SGHRS and CDR2 YFSETQ. The CDR3 has 15 amino acids. CDR3 nucleotides: TGCGCCAGCAGCTGGGGGGACAGGGTAAAAAATGAGCAGTTCTTC. Encoded protein: CASSWGDRVKNEQFF.

The V and J genes are TRBV19 and TRBJ2-5; the D gene is possibly TRBD1 (5 bases). The DNA end favors TRBJ2-7, so the J call may be wrong. The CDR3 is 14 amino acids. The germline CDR1 and CDR2 sequences are LNHDA and SQIVND (reference sequence). In nucleotides, the CDR3 is TGTGCCAGTAGGGGGCGGCAGGACCCCTACGAGCAGTACTTC. This gives the protein CASRGRQDPYEQYF.

With regard to this clone: Other DNA sequences from this sample encode an identical CDR3 as well. The V and J genes are TRBV7-2 and TRBJ1-1; possible D gene TRBD1, 6 bases. CDR3 length equals 14 residues. Germline CDR1 is SGHTA and CDR2 is FQGNSA. With 5 bases removed from V and 1 base from J, the gap between germline ends came to 11 bases. CDR3 amino acids: CASSPGHQNTEAFF. Here the CDR3 DNA reads TGTGCCAGCAGCCCGGGACACCAGAACACTGAAGCTTTCTTT.

This chain connects TRBV27 to TRBJ2-2; TRBD2 agrees at 8 bases. CDR3 size: 15 residues. After removal of 4 bases from V and 6 bases from J, the junction contained 7 bases not matched to a gene. From germline, CDR1 is MNHEY and CDR2 SMNVEV (reference sequence). This CDR3 reads CASSSPAGGSGELFF. CDR3 nucleotides: TGTGCCAGCAGTTCCCCTGCGGGGGGATCCGGGGAGCTGTTTTTT.

The chain combines TRBV19 with TRBJ2-2; D is perhaps TRBD1 (5 bases). CDR3 size: 14 residues. V was pared by 7 bases and J by 3 bases, with 12 bases between. CDR1 is LNHDA and CDR2 is SQIVND in the germline V gene (reference sequence). CDR3 sequence (DNA): TGTGCCAGTATAGGGGCGGTAGACACCGGGGAGCTGTTTTTT. Translating gives CASIGAVDTGELFF.

The V call is TRBV6-1, the J call TRBJ1-5, with D unclear. The ends were cut back, 0 bases at V and 6 bases at J, with 9 bases in the middle. The CDR3 runs to 14 residues. CDR1 MNHNS and CDR2 SASEGT come from the germline V gene. CDR3 coding DNA: TGTGCCAGCAGTGAAGCGGGCTTAAGTCAGCCCCAGCATTTT. Protein product: CASSEAGLSQPQHF.

The chain recombines TRBV18 with TRBJ2-7, with D unclear. The CDR3 consists of 12 residues. The ends were cut back, 0 bases at V and 7 bases at J, with 7 bases in the middle. CDR1 is KGHSH and CDR2 is LQKENI in the germline V gene. The CDR3 sequence: CASSPPTREQYF. CDR3 DNA: TGTGCCAGCTCACCACCGACGAGGGAGCAGTACTTC.

V is TRBV9 and J is TRBJ2-1; the match to TRBD2 covers 8 bases. The CDR3 extends over 17 amino acids. The trim removed 5 bases at V and 4 bases at J, leaving 14 bases unmatched. CDR1 and CDR2 from the germline V gene are SGDLS and YYNGEE. The CDR3 DNA reads as TGTGCCAGCAGTGGGAGAAGCGTTGCGGGGGGTTACAATGAGCAGTTCTTC. It specifies CASSGRSVAGGYNEQFF.

V gene TRBV5-1 combines with J gene TRBJ1-3; D is uncertain. The V end was cut by 0 bases, the J end by 2 bases, with 15 bases between. The CDR3 loop spans 17 amino acids. The germline V gene encodes CDR1 SGHRS and CDR2 YFSETQ. In nucleotides, the CDR3 is TGCGCCAGCAGCTTGGGCGGGATACAGACGACTGGAAACACCATATATTTT. Translating it yields CASSLGGIQTTGNTIYF.